This record concerns one TCR beta chain sequence. The clone's antigen remains unknown. No base-level quality is on record; no much larger clone is a single base apart. The method was the immunoSEQ multiplex PCR assay. For the multiplex PCR, a mixture combining 60 forward primers for TCR Vbeta segments and 13 reverse primers for TCR Jbeta segments was used. A multiplex PCR assay on genomic DNA amplified the CDR3 region of rearranged TCR beta genes. The amplified TCR beta libraries were sequenced on the Illumina HiSeq System as 87-base-pair reads. For the original study's pipeline: In a later analysis, tens of millions of unique TCR beta chains were counted across the 650 to 700 repertoires, and around 11 million of these chains were shared by at least two donors. To remove PCR and sequencing errors, raw reads were error-corrected and collapsed into unique sequences using a nearest-neighbor algorithm that merged closely related sequences. To assign V, D and J gene segments, CDR3 sequences were aligned to IMGT reference sequences. For a sequence to be retained, at least a six-nucleotide match to both a V gene segment and a J gene segment was required. A rearrangement counted as productive if the CDR3 had no stop codons and remained in frame with V and J, and every other rearrangement counted as non-productive. CDR3 was defined by IMGT convention, running from the second conserved V-encoded cysteine to the conserved J-encoded phenylalanine. Sequences without an unambiguous match to a single V gene segment were excluded from the earlier analysis of approximately 560 of the donors. An earlier analysis of 550 to 650 of the donors classified V segments as functional when productive rearrangements were above 56.7% and as segregating when the standard deviation between donors was above 5%. To diagnose cytomegalovirus status from the catalog of TCR beta chain sequences, a statistical classification framework was built. In a later analysis, V and J genes were assigned by comparing TCR nucleotide sequences against IMGT/GENE-DB human TR gene sequences. Using the TCRdist pipeline, a later analysis assigned CDR3 sequences along with most-parsimonious VDJ recombination scenarios. In a later analysis, each TCR beta chain was defined by its CDR3 amino acid sequence together with its V-gene family, and reads without a unique V-gene family were excluded. A later analysis removed 592 highly shared, low-generation-probability nucleotide sequences to deal with suspected cross-contamination and a sequencing artifact. A later analysis calculated a clonal expansion index for each public chain from normalized within-repertoire ranks of inferred template counts. In a later analysis, generation probabilities were computed using a VDJ recombination model fitted to out-of-frame rearrangements, and the results were checked against IGoR. In a later analysis, TCR-TCR, TCR-HLA and TCR-CMV co-occurrence was scored with hypergeometric tests, and a repertoire-size bias correction was applied to TCR pairs. A later analysis estimated false discovery rates by permuting HLA or CMV assignments 20 times. In a later analysis, co-occurring TCRs were grouped using DBSCAN, and TCRdist sequence similarity was added for clustering within HLA-allele-positive subsets. Co-occurrence clustering excluded repertoires with fewer than 30,000 or more than 120,000 public chains, plus five with anomalous nucleotide sharing. TCRdb took this table from immuneACCESS and kept in-frame rearrangements with V and J called. Such tables lack part of the clones; where checked against another copy, unresolved V genes explain under half of the gap, and the rest is unexplained. V, J and clone size reflect that table, while D and trimming were determined from the DNA. Within this sample are about 190,000 clones, with roughly 80% of them counted one time only. The ten largest clones add up to 0.65% of the sample.

The cohort consisted of hundreds of healthy bone marrow donors. All cohort members were sampled while nominally healthy, although unrecorded immune exposures were likely present. The donor was CMV seronegative and belonged to the group of under 400 seronegative cohort members. A peripheral blood sample was collected from each donor, and TCR beta sequencing was performed on peripheral blood mononuclear cells. The Qiagen DNeasy Blood Extraction Kit was used to extract genomic DNA from the blood cell samples. These data are taken from a study of cytomegalovirus exposure and HLA in healthy donors listed by TCRdb under 2017. About the full investigation: In an earlier analysis of 450 to 750 of the donors, around 290 Gb of sequence data and 100 million or so unique TCR beta sequences from roughly 190 million T cells were reported. In a later analysis, previously published TCR beta repertoires from about 640 donors were re-analyzed and high-resolution HLA genotyping was added so that TCR occurrence patterns could be studied. A separate validation cohort of approximately 130 different subjects was used in addition to the roughly 720-subject first cohort. Approximately 300 gigabases of sequencing data and approximately 91 million unique TCR sequences made up an early release that covered approximately 650 HLA-typed donors. All discovery cohort repertoires had been generated using a single sequencing platform. The number of donors typed differed by locus, with 629-630 for A, B, C, DRB1 and DQB1, more than 500 for DQA1, approximately 580 for DPA1, and around 430 for DPB1. The study aimed to test whether cataloging public T cell receptors could reveal signatures of past pathogen exposure. HLA typing covered class I and class II loci at four-digit resolution. In an earlier analysis of more than 550 of the donors, high-throughput TCR beta sequencing was used to judge whether each TCR beta V gene segment behaved as functional or pseudogenic. The study combined high-throughput TCR immunosequencing, statistical association of individual TCRs with disease status, and machine learning to predict cytomegalovirus infection status. On average, roughly 250,000 unique TCR beta nucleotide sequences were sequenced per donor among 398 genotyped donors of the cohort, with 15% to 20% of those sequences being non-productive. In a later genetic analysis, genome-wide SNP genotypes for about three fifths of the roughly 670 donors were used, and that subset was treated as a discovery cohort. Among the roughly 400 genotyped donors, around 81% belonged to the genetic ancestry cluster associated with self-reported Caucasian donors. Donor age, sex, ethnicity and CMV serostatus were collected together with the repertoire data. Roughly 5 DR-DQ haplotypes were treated as single units for association and clustering because of strong linkage in the cohort. The later analysis used no new phenotypic data to find candidate immune exposures, relying instead on TCR beta sequences and their occurrence across donors. The T cell repertoires of some 670 subjects were profiled by immunosequencing and related to cytomegalovirus serostatus. Study-wide findings and limitations: Sequencing depth was assumed to be roughly uniform across donors in the presence/absence analyses, though that assumption may not hold. The cohort was sequenced for TCR beta chains only, and without alpha or paired-chain data the features that could be detected were limited. According to the authors, the approach could potentially be generalized to other disease states and immunological phenotypes. An association between a missense DCLRE1C variant and V-gene and J-gene trimming of TCR beta chains was found in a later genetic analysis and replicated in an independent cohort. A later analysis found that HLA-associated TCR beta chains were more clonally expanded and had lower generation probabilities than equally common non-associated chains. Immune exposure information for the cohort was limited to CMV serostatus. The 87-base-pair reads could not distinguish some IMGT-functional V segments, including TRBV6-2 and TRBV6-3, so those segments were excluded. When HLA alleles, especially DR and DQ, strongly co-occurred, TCR associations were difficult to assign to individual alleles. A later analysis associated 15,000 or so TCR beta sequences with specific HLA alleles at a false discovery rate of 0.05. The study gave a list of about 160 TCR beta chains associated with cytomegalovirus. Cytomegalovirus status was reported to be diagnosed by the classifier with high specificity and sensitivity in both the original and validation cohorts. In vitro tests confirmed that a few of the cytomegalovirus-associated TCR beta chains recognize cytomegalovirus antigens. Because counts were too low, about 18 rarely observed V segments, including chromosome 9 orphons, were excluded from the earlier analysis of 587 of the donors. A later analysis reported that several top co-occurrence clusters appeared linked to parvovirus B19, influenza, CMV and Epstein-Barr virus. A group of highly shared sequence variants was considered likely to be a technical artifact of the sequencing pipeline. A later genetic analysis reported fewer N-insertions in productive TCRs among donors in an Asian-associated ancestry cluster than the roughly 700-donor mean. Because HLA typing was missing for some donors at each locus, association tests included only the typed subset. In an earlier analysis of 587 of the donors, most TCR beta V segments appeared in productive rearrangements about 90% or about 30% of the time, broadly matching IMGT annotations. While some public TCRs were present in many individuals, most TCR sequences turned up only very rarely across donors. A further reported finding was that TCR beta sequences accurately predicted the HLA-A and HLA-B alleles for most subjects in the first cohort. Correlated functional status among segregating V segments might reflect linkage disequilibrium, but an unknown experimental factor could not be ruled out. In a later analysis, TCR association rates were found to vary across HLA loci, with the most associated TCRs seen for DRB1 alleles and the fewest for HLA-C alleles. A later analysis found that most CMV-associated TCR beta chains appeared HLA-restricted, with HLA associations seemingly driven largely by CMV exposure.

For CDR1 and CDR2, the germline V gene (reference sequence) lists GTSNPN and SVGIG. Trimming costs V 3 bases and J 1 base, and their ends lie 9 bases apart. The CDR3 spans 14 residues, from the cysteine through the phenylalanine. The only DNA kept is the CDR3, 42 bases in frame from the first base. The sequence is built from TRBV30 and TRBJ2-2; TRBD2 might be the D gene, on 6 matching bases. Sample: PBMCs. This TCR came from a boy aged 5 to 17 in good health and CMV-seronegative. The DNA sequence is as follows: TGTGCCTGGAGCCGACTAGGGAACACCGGGGAGCTGTTTTTT. This is translated as CAWSRLGNTGELFF. The full variable domain, completed from the reference TRBV30 and TRBJ2-2 proteins outside the CDR3, reads SQTIHQWPATLVQPVGSPLSLECTVEGTSNPNLYWYRQAAGRGLQLLFYSVGIGQISSEVPQNLSASRPQDRQFILSSKKLLLSDSGFYLCAWSRLGNTGELFFGEGSRLTVL.